The 31 T cell receptor beta chains below were found in one sample sequenced in a study of blood T cell repertoires in COVID-19. Method: immunoSEQ multiplex PCR; TCRdb's copy keeps in-frame clones and lacks some. The sample holds 250,000 or so clones, 70% to 90% seen once. Sequencing was carried out using PBMCs or T cells enriched from blood (not recorded which). Receptors originate from a woman aged 25 to 39 with acute COVID-19.

The V call is TRBV9, the J call TRBJ2-2, with D perhaps matching TRBD2 (6 bases). This CDR3 comprises 15 residues. The V and J ends lost 4 bases and 4 bases respectively, with 14 bases between them. Germline V gives CDR1 SGDLS, CDR2 YYNGEE. For the CDR3, the DNA is TGTGCCAGCAGCCCCACTAGCACTTCCACCGGGGAGCTGTTTTTT. This encodes CASSPTSTSTGELFF.

This rearrangement joins TRBV27 to TRBJ2-7; 7 nucleotides align to TRBD2. Germline CDR1 is MNHEY and CDR2 is SMNVEV (reference sequence). The V segment lost 5 bases and the J segment 4 bases; nucleotides outside the gene matches: 11. This CDR3 spans 15 amino acids. CDR3 DNA sequence: TGTGCCAGCAGTAGGGAGAGGGGAGGGCCATACGAGCAGTACTTC. This translates into CASSRERGGPYEQYF.

This clone was observed a handful of times. CDR3 coding DNA: TGTGCCAGCAGCTCTGGACAGTTTAATGAAAAACTGTTTTTT. This translates into CASSSGQFNEKLFF. The rearrangement links TRBV7-2 to TRBJ1-4; perhaps TRBD1 as D (6 bases). Germline CDR1 and CDR2: SGHTA and FQGNSA. This CDR3 region has 14 residues. V lost 4 bases and J 4 bases, leaving 10 bases between the germline ends.

V gene TRBV9 combines with J gene TRBJ2-1; TRBD2 might be the D (6 bases). Germline V lookup: CDR1 SGDLS, CDR2 YYNGEE. Trimming stripped 0 bases from V and 9 bases from J, with 19 bases between. This CDR3 has 16 residues. CDR3 sequence reads: CASSVASEGRYGEQFF. Written as DNA, the CDR3 is TGTGCCAGCAGCGTAGCCTCGGAGGGCAGGTATGGTGAGCAGTTCTTC. Variable domain in full (rest from reference TRBV9 and TRBJ2-1): DSGVTQTPKHLITATGQRVTLRCSPRSGDLSVYWYQQSLDQGLQFLIQYYNGEERAKGNILERFSAQQFPDLHSELNLSSLELGDSALYFCASSVASEGRYGEQFFGPGTRLTVL.

The V call is TRBV10-3, the J call TRBJ1-1; TRBD1 matches 8 bases. CDR3 size: 13 residues. J lost 4 bases, V lost 7 bases, and 5 bases had no gene match. The germline V gene has CDR1 ENHRY and CDR2 SYGVKD. The CDR3 loop is CAITRTGSTEAFF. The DNA for the CDR3 is TGTGCCATCACCAGGACAGGGAGCACTGAAGCTTTCTTT.

The chain combines TRBV3-1 (or the pseudogene TRBV3-2) with TRBJ2-1; 9 nucleotides match TRBD1. The ends lost 7 bases at V and 3 bases at J; junction bases unmatched: 7. Germline CDR1 LGHDT, CDR2 YNNKEL (reference sequence). This CDR3 comprises 15 residues. The CDR3 region has the DNA TGTGCCAGCACCCGGACAGGGGACTACTACAATGAGCAGTTCTTC. Translating gives CASTRTGDYYNEQFF.

This chain uses TRBV7-9 with TRBJ1-1; TRBD1 agrees at 10 bases. After removal of 6 bases from V and 5 bases from J, the junction contained 6 bases not matched to a gene. Germline V gene sequence: CDR1 SEHNR, CDR2 FQNEAQ (reference sequence). The CDR3 consists of 14 residues. CDR3 sequence: CASRSGTGVTEAFF. The CDR3 DNA is TGTGCCAGCAGATCCGGGACAGGGGTGACTGAAGCTTTCTTT.

The genes are TRBV5-6 and TRBJ2-2, with 8 bases fitting TRBD2. The CDR3 sequence is 15 residues long. The junction had 6 bases not matched to a gene; V was cut back by 3 bases and J by 5 bases. Germline CDR1 SGHDT, CDR2 YYEEEE. The CDR3 spells CASSSSGSRTGELFF. The DNA for the CDR3 is TGTGCCAGCAGCTCAAGCGGGAGTCGGACCGGGGAGCTGTTTTTT.

The table lists this clone with a few counts. The chain has TRBV7-3 and TRBJ2-3; D gene ambiguous. V lost 2 bases and J 2 bases, leaving 5 bases between the germline ends. The CDR3 runs to 13 residues. In germline, CDR1 is SGHTA, CDR2 FQGTGA. The CDR3 is CASSLSITDTQYF. DNA of the CDR3: TGTGCCAGCAGCTTATCAATCACAGATACGCAGTATTTT. Variable domain in full (rest from reference TRBV7-3 and TRBJ2-3): GAGVSQTPSNKVTEKGKYVELRCDPISGHTALYWYRQSLGQGPEFLIYFQGTGAADDSGLPNDRFFAVRPEGSVSTLKIQRTERGDSAVYLCASSLSITDTQYFGPGTRLTVL.

The chain combines TRBV7-9 with TRBJ2-5, with 7 positions matching TRBD2. The CDR3 runs 14 residues. Germline CDR1 SEHNR, CDR2 FQNEAQ (reference sequence). The V gene end was trimmed by 5 bases and the J gene end by 5 bases; junction bases not matched to a gene: 8. CDR3 nucleotide sequence: TGTGCCAGCAGCCCCGGACTAGATGGGGAGACCCAGTACTTC. As protein: CASSPGLDGETQYF.

The J gene is TRBJ1-4, the V gene TRBV9, with 7 bases identical to TRBD1. Trimming removed 0 bases from V and 5 bases from J; junction bases left unmatched: 7. The CDR3 runs to 16 residues. CDR1 is SGDLS, CDR2 YYNGEE, per germline. DNA of the CDR3: TGTGCCAGCAGCGTAGCGACGGGACAGAGAAATGAAAAACTGTTTTTT. As protein: CASSVATGQRNEKLFF.

J is TRBJ2-3 and V is TRBV4-1; D possibly corresponds to TRBD2 (5 bases). V lost 0 bases and J lost 2, with 15 bases in between. The CDR3 has 17 amino acids. CDR1 and CDR2 from the germline V gene are MGHRA and YSYEKL. Here the CDR3 reads CASSQDRTYGYTDTQYF. CDR3 coding DNA: TGCGCCAGCAGCCAAGATAGGACTTACGGATACACAGATACGCAGTATTTT.

The chain recombines TRBV30 with TRBJ1-3, with 8 bases lining up with TRBD1. This CDR3 has 14 residues. Germline V gene lookup returns CDR1 GTSNPN and CDR2 SVGIG (reference sequence). The trim removed 7 bases at V and 4 bases at J, leaving 9 bases unmatched. CDR3 DNA: TGTGCCTACATCGACAGGGGCGCCGGAAACACCATATATTTT. It yields the protein CAYIDRGAGNTIYF.

J is TRBJ2-1 and V is TRBV6-2 or TRBV6-3, with 11 bases that match TRBD2. The CDR3 contains 17 residues. V lost 6 bases to trimming and J lost 0 bases; unmatched junction nucleotides: 7. Per the germline V gene, CDR1 is MNHEY and CDR2 is SVGEGT. The chain's CDR3 is CASSLRLAGHSYNEQFF. CDR3 DNA: TGTGCCAGCAGCCTTAGACTAGCGGGACACTCCTACAATGAGCAGTTCTTC.

The genes are TRBV28 and TRBJ2-1; D is perhaps TRBD1 (5 bases). Germline V gives CDR1 MDHEN, CDR2 SYDVKM. This CDR3 has 14 amino acids. The V gene lost 4 bases and the J gene lost 2 bases, with 9 bases spanning the gap. CDR3 nucleotide sequence: TGTGCCAGCAGTTCCAGGGTAGCCTACAATGAGCAGTTCTTC. This gives the protein CASSSRVAYNEQFF.

The table lists this clone with a few counts. This sequence joins TRBV4-3 and TRBJ2-1; unclear D gene. This CDR3 region has 13 residues. The germline V and J ends were trimmed by 4 bases and 2 bases, with 6 bases remaining between them. Germline V gene sequence: CDR1 LGHNA, CDR2 YSLEER. The CDR3 region is CASSPETYNEQFF. DNA for the CDR3: TGCGCCAGCAGCCCCGAGACCTACAATGAGCAGTTCTTC.

This clone was found once. V usage is TRBV7-7 and J usage is TRBJ2-1; 10 nucleotides line up with TRBD2. CDR1 is SSHAT and CDR2 is FNYEAQ in the germline V gene (reference sequence). The CDR3 is 19 residues long. The DNA of the CDR3 is TGTGCTAGCGCCCCCAAGGCCCTAGCGGGAGTCATTCCCTACAATGAGCAGTTCTTC. It codes for CASAPKALAGVIPYNEQFF.

The J gene is TRBJ2-1, the V gene TRBV5-1, with TRBD2 matching over 11 bases. Germline V lookup: CDR1 SGHRS, CDR2 YFSETQ. Unmatched junction bases numbered 4, after V lost 0 bases and J lost 8 bases. The length of the CDR3 is 15 residues. CDR3 sequence reads: CASSLVLAGGDEQFF. The CDR3 bases are TGCGCCAGCAGCTTGGTCCTAGCGGGAGGCGATGAGCAGTTCTTC.

The gene calls are TRBV5-4 and TRBJ2-7, with 12 nucleotides matching TRBD1. The J segment lost 6 bases and the V segment lost 4 bases, leaving 8 bases of the junction unmatched. From germline, CDR1 is SGHNT and CDR2 YYREEE (reference sequence). The CDR3 is 15 residues long. CDR3 sequence (DNA): TGTGCCAGCAGCCCAGGGACAGGGGGCGTCTTCGAGCAGTACTTC. This encodes CASSPGTGGVFEQYF.

This clone has a handful of counts. The genes are TRBV15 and TRBJ1-4; TRBD1 aligns across 10 bases. After removal of 1 base from V and 5 bases from J, the junction contained 4 bases not matched to a gene. Per the germline V gene, CDR1 is LNHNV and CDR2 is YYDKDF (reference sequence). The CDR3 extends over 16 amino acids. The CDR3 here is CATSRAPGQGNEKLFF. In nucleotides, the CDR3 is TGTGCCACCAGCAGAGCTCCGGGACAGGGGAATGAAAAACTGTTTTTT.

The chain employs TRBV6-1 and TRBJ2-3, with 7 bases identical to TRBD1. V gave up 4 bases and J gave up 0 bases; unmatched junction bases: 7. CDR1 and CDR2 from the germline V gene are MNHNS and SASEGT. The CDR3 spans 16 residues. CDR3 amino acids: CASSAWDSSSTDTQYF. The CDR3 coding sequence is TGTGCCAGCAGTGCATGGGACAGCTCTAGCACAGATACGCAGTATTTT.

This chain joins TRBV19 and TRBJ2-6; no clear D gene. V gave up 3 bases and J gave up 9 bases, with 6 bases separating them. The CDR3 length is 12 residues. Germline V CDR1 and CDR2: LNHDA, SQIVND (reference sequence). The CDR3: CASSILDNVLTF. CDR3 bases: TGTGCCAGTAGTATCTTAGACAACGTCCTGACTTTC.

The chain recombines TRBV18 with TRBJ2-5; 9 nucleotides line up with TRBD2. V was clipped by 11 bases and J by 2 bases; unmatched bases: 9. The CDR3 runs 14 residues. Germline V CDR1 and CDR2: KGHSH, LQKENI. CDR3 region: CASLGLAGQETQYF. DNA of the CDR3: TGTGCCTCCCTGGGGCTAGCGGGACAAGAGACCCAGTACTTC.

This chain connects TRBV27 to TRBJ2-1, with D maybe TRBD2 (6 bases). The CDR3 has 16 amino acids. Germline assignment: CDR1 MNHEY and CDR2 SMNVEV (reference sequence). The V end lost 5 bases, the J end lost 6 bases, and 20 bases lay between the germline ends. CDR3 in amino acids: CASSGTAGTGVNEQFF. The CDR3 DNA reads TGTGCCAGCAGTGGGACGGCCGGGACTGGAGTCAATGAGCAGTTCTTC.

This chain uses TRBV28 with TRBJ2-7, with 10 bases fitting TRBD2. The CDR3 consists of 16 residues. V gave up 5 bases and J gave up 5 bases; unmatched junction bases: 12. Germline lookup yields CDR1 MDHEN and CDR2 SYDVKM. CDR3 bases: TGTGCCAGCAGTACCCCAGCTAGCGGGAGCATCGACGAGCAGTACTTC. This translates into CASSTPASGSIDEQYF. The whole variable domain, remainder taken from reference TRBV28 and TRBJ2-7, is DVKVTQSSRYLVKRTGEKVFLECVQDMDHENMFWYRQDPGLGLRLIYFSYDVKMKEKGDIPEGYSVSREKKERFSLILESASTNQTSMYLCASSTPASGSIDEQYFGPGTRLTVT.

The gene calls are TRBV19 and TRBJ1-1, with 7 nucleotides matching TRBD1. CDR3 length: 15 amino acids. V lost 6 bases to trimming and J lost 0 bases; unmatched junction nucleotides: 7. CDR1 LNHDA and CDR2 SQIVND come from the germline V gene (reference sequence). The CDR3 is CASSSGTDMNTEAFF. DNA for the CDR3: TGTGCCAGTAGCTCCGGGACAGACATGAACACTGAAGCTTTCTTT.

The chain employs TRBV5-6 and TRBJ2-2, with 7 bases lining up with TRBD1. V lost 4 bases and J lost 3; bases outside the gene matches: 6. This CDR3 comprises 15 residues. Germline V gene sequence: CDR1 SGHDT, CDR2 YYEEEE. The CDR3 sequence: CASSQGGSDTGELFF. The CDR3 region has the DNA TGTGCCAGCAGCCAAGGGGGCTCGGACACCGGGGAGCTGTTTTTT.

The V call is TRBV28, the J call TRBJ2-7; TRBD2 might be the D (5 bases). This CDR3 is built from 13 residues. V gave up 5 bases and J gave up 4 bases, with 12 bases separating them. Germline loops: CDR1 MDHEN, CDR2 SYDVKM. In nucleotides, the CDR3 is TGTGCCAGCAGTCCCTCCCGGGATTACGAGCAGTACTTC. As protein: CASSPSRDYEQYF. Full variable domain (rest looked up from reference TRBV28 and TRBJ2-7): DVKVTQSSRYLVKRTGEKVFLECVQDMDHENMFWYRQDPGLGLRLIYFSYDVKMKEKGDIPEGYSVSREKKERFSLILESASTNQTSMYLCASSPSRDYEQYFGPGTRLTVT.

The chain uses TRBV19 and TRBJ2-1, with D hard to call. The CDR3 consists of 14 residues. Germline lookup yields CDR1 LNHDA and CDR2 SQIVND (reference sequence). Trimming pared 1 base from V and 6 bases from J, leaving 10 bases between. The DNA for the CDR3 is TGTGCCAGTAGTATAGGTAGTGGTGGCAATGAGCAGTTCTTC. Protein product: CASSIGSGGNEQFF.

This sequence joins TRBV19 and TRBJ2-7; the D gene is possibly TRBD1 (6 bases). V lost 9 bases and J lost 6, with 18 bases in between. CDR1 and CDR2 (germline): LNHDA, SQIVND (reference sequence). This CDR3 is built from 13 residues. Here the CDR3 reads CASSDSLPSEQYF. The CDR3 nucleotides are TGTGCCAGCTCGGACAGTCTCCCCTCCGAGCAGTACTTC.

CDR3 coding DNA: TGCGCCAGCAGTGTGGGGGCATCGAACACCGGGGAGCTGTTTTTT. Translated, it gives CASSVGASNTGELFF. This chain links TRBV10-1 with TRBJ2-2; tentative D call: TRBD1 (6 bases). V lost 4 bases and J 0 bases, leaving 9 bases between the germline ends. The CDR3 runs 15 residues. Per the germline V gene, CDR1 is WNHNN and CDR2 is SYGVQD (reference sequence).